A single sample is the source of the 20 T cell receptor beta chains below, sequenced in a study of blood T cells in healthy people across ages. It was with a sample-barcoded 5' primer and a J-beta primer mix that a second PCR of about 6 to 11 cycles was run. In TCRdb, the 5' RACE reads were re-called with MiXCR into one record per CDR3 protein. The sample consists of about 730,000 distinct CDR3 sequences, 35% to 45% of them appearing once. The sample consisted of blood. The receptors were gathered from a woman in her sixties in good health.

This clonotype was detected a few times. The CDR3 DNA reads TGCGCCAGCAGCCAAGAGGCTAGACTAGACGAGCAGTACTTC. It yields the protein CASSQEARLDEQYF. The rearrangement links TRBV4-3 to TRBJ2-7; D might be TRBD2 (6 bases). This CDR3 has 14 residues. Trimming stripped 0 bases from V and 5 bases from J, with 11 bases between. Germline-derived CDR1 and CDR2 are LGHNA and YSLEER.

The chain is built from TRBV7-2 and TRBJ2-5, with TRBD2 matching 13 bases. V lost 5 bases and J lost 4; bases outside the gene matches: 13. Per the germline V gene, CDR1 is SGHTA and CDR2 is FQGNSA. The CDR3 length is 18 residues. The CDR3 protein is CASSLVLRTSGSGETQYF. The CDR3 nucleotides are TGTGCCAGCAGCCTCGTGCTAAGGACTAGCGGGAGTGGAGAGACCCAGTACTTC.

This clonotype was recorded once. This chain uses TRBV5-1 with TRBJ2-5, with TRBD2 matching 8 bases. The germline gives CDR1 SGHRS, CDR2 YFSETQ. The CDR3 is 15 residues long. The V gene end was trimmed by 1 base and the J gene end by 5 bases; junction bases not matched to a gene: 7. CDR3 in DNA: TGCGCCAGCAGCTTGAGCGGGAGCTACGGGGAGACCCAGTACTTC. It translates to CASSLSGSYGETQYF.

The chain links TRBV20-1 to TRBJ2-1; the match to TRBD2 covers 10 bases. Germline V lookup: CDR1 DFQATT, CDR2 SNEGSKA (reference sequence). The CDR3 consists of 14 residues. With 5 bases clipped from V and 11 bases from J, the junction kept 12 bases outside the gene matches. Written as DNA, the CDR3 is TGCAGTGCTCCGACTAGCGGGTACTTGAGTAAGCAGTTCTTC. Encoded protein: CSAPTSGYLSKQFF.

This clonotype came up a few times. The CDR3 is CASSSSGSPTDTQYF. DNA for the CDR3: TGTGCCAGCAGTTCTAGCGGGTCACCCACAGATACGCAGTATTTT. V gene TRBV28 combines with J gene TRBJ2-3, with 8 bases identical to TRBD2. Germline lookup yields CDR1 MDHEN and CDR2 SYDVKM. There are 15 residues in the CDR3. Losses at the gene ends were 4 bases for V and 2 bases for J; bases not matched to a gene: 5. The variable domain in full, completed from reference TRBV28 and TRBJ2-3, reads DVKVTQSSRYLVKRTGEKVFLECVQDMDHENMFWYRQDPGLGLRLIYFSYDVKMKEKGDIPEGYSVSREKKERFSLILESASTNQTSMYLCASSSSGSPTDTQYFGPGTRLTVL.

This chain connects TRBV7-9 to TRBJ2-5; 8 nucleotides match TRBD1. Germline loops: CDR1 SEHNR, CDR2 FQNEAQ (reference sequence). Germline trimming cut 6 bases from V and 11 bases from J; bases unmatched to any gene: 23. This CDR3 spans 17 amino acids. CDR3 DNA: TGTGCCAGCAGGTCTTCGATAGACAGGGGAGGAAGGAATGAGCAGTACTTC. It translates to CASRSSIDRGGRNEQYF. Combining the CDR3 with reference TRBV7-9 and TRBJ2-5 gives the whole variable domain DTGVSQNPRHKITKRGQNVTFRCDPISEHNRLYWYRQTLGQGPEFLTYFQNEAQLEKSRLLSDRFSAERPKGSFSTLEIQRTEQGDSAMYLCASRSSIDRGGRNEQYFGPGTRLLVL.

The V and J genes are TRBV6-5 and TRBJ2-7, with 7 bases matching TRBD2. The germline V gene has CDR1 MNHEY and CDR2 SVGAGI. The length of the CDR3 is 12 residues. V dropped 7 bases and J dropped 9; count of bases not matched to a gene: 9. The CDR3 bases are TGTGCCAGCATCCCGACTAGCTCTAGGCAGTACTTC. Protein: CASIPTSSRQYF.

There are a few counts of this clonotype. V usage is TRBV11-2 and J usage is TRBJ2-3, with TRBD1 identical over 7 bases. V trimming: 6 bases; J trimming: 3 bases; junction bases outside the gene matches: 9. Per germline, CDR1 SGHAT and CDR2 FQNNGV. The CDR3 runs to 15 residues. CDR3 bases: TGTGCCAGCAGACCGGACAGGAGAAAAACAGATACGCAGTATTTT. The encoded protein is CASRPDRRKTDTQYF. The whole variable domain, filled in from reference TRBV11-2 and TRBJ2-3, reads EAGVAQSPRYKIIEKRQSVAFWCNPISGHATLYWYQQILGQGPKLLIQFQNNGVVDDSQLPKDRFSAERLKGVDSTLKIQPAKLEDSAVYLCASRPDRRKTDTQYFGPGTRLTVL.

This clonotype was found once. The V and J genes are TRBV14 and TRBJ1-2; no firm D call. The CDR3 totals 14 residues. In germline, CDR1 is SGHDN, CDR2 FVKESK. V was clipped by 2 bases and J by 5 bases, with 12 bases between them. The CDR3: CASSQRSSLYGYTF. The CDR3 DNA follows: TGTGCCAGCAGCCAACGGTCCTCCCTTTATGGCTACACCTTC.

The chain's CDR3 is CASSERTGFDQETQYF. DNA of the CDR3: TGTGCCAGCAGCGAACGGACAGGGTTCGACCAAGAGACCCAGTACTTC. The chain carries TRBV9 and TRBJ2-5; 8 nucleotides match TRBD1. Germline V gene lookup returns CDR1 SGDLS and CDR2 YYNGEE. This CDR3 has 16 residues. The ends lost 3 bases at V and 0 bases at J; junction bases unmatched: 7.

V gene TRBV6-1 combines with J gene TRBJ2-6; D call uncertain. The germline gives CDR1 MNHNS, CDR2 SASEGT. This CDR3 spans 17 amino acids. V was pared by 6 bases and J by 5 bases, with 20 bases between. The CDR3 loop reads CASRGPLLTSWANVLTF. CDR3 nucleotide sequence: TGTGCCAGCAGAGGACCGCTCTTAACGTCTTGGGCCAACGTCCTGACTTTC.

The chain links TRBV9 to TRBJ2-1; 9 bases align to TRBD2. CDR3 length: 16 amino acids. The V segment lost 0 bases and the J segment 6 bases; nucleotides outside the gene matches: 7. The germline V gene has CDR1 SGDLS and CDR2 YYNGEE. The CDR3 sequence: CASSVGTAGGFNEQFF. Here the CDR3 DNA reads TGTGCCAGCAGCGTAGGTACAGCGGGAGGTTTCAATGAGCAGTTCTTC.

This chain connects TRBV11-2 to TRBJ1-4, with D hard to call. This CDR3 region has 16 residues. V gave up 6 bases and J gave up 7 bases, with 21 bases separating them. The germline gives CDR1 SGHAT, CDR2 FQNNGV. The CDR3 coding sequence is TGTGCCAGCAGTATAAAGGGAGGCCTTACGGGTGAAAAACTGTTTTTT. Its protein is CASSIKGGLTGEKLFF.

This clonotype was counted many times. The rearrangement joins TRBV5-1 to TRBJ2-7, with 10 bases lining up with TRBD2. V lost 4 bases and J lost 1; bases outside the gene matches: 5. The germline V gene encodes CDR1 SGHRS and CDR2 YFSETQ. The CDR3 totals 15 residues. CDR3 region: CASSPRTSGSYEQYF. As DNA, the CDR3 is TGCGCCAGCAGCCCGCGGACTAGCGGATCCTACGAGCAGTACTTC.

The CDR3 region has the DNA TGTGCCAGCAGCCATCTGAACCGCGGAAACTATGGCTACACCTTC. Protein: CASSHLNRGNYGYTF. The chain uses TRBV3-1 and TRBJ1-2, with unresolved D. The CDR3 has 15 amino acids. Trimming cost V 3 bases and J 2 bases, with 13 bases left between them. Per germline, CDR1 LGHDT and CDR2 YNNKEL (reference sequence).

V and J are TRBV4-3 and TRBJ2-3, with D perhaps matching TRBD2 (5 bases). The CDR3 has 14 residues. The V gene lost 0 bases and the J gene lost 4 bases, with 8 bases spanning the gap. Germline V lookup: CDR1 LGHNA, CDR2 YSLEER. The CDR3 protein is CASSQDPSPDTQYF. CDR3 DNA sequence: TGCGCCAGCAGCCAAGATCCTAGCCCAGATACGCAGTATTTT.

The sample holds many counts of this clonotype. V usage is TRBV7-3 and J usage is TRBJ2-5; D remains unclear. Germline V gene data show CDR1 as SGHTA and CDR2 as FQGTGA. V lost 2 bases to trimming and J lost 3 bases, with 7 bases between them. There are 13 residues in the CDR3. CDR3 sequence (DNA): TGTGCCAGCAGCTTAGGATCGGAAGAGACCCAGTACTTC. Encoded protein: CASSLGSEETQYF.

This chain connects TRBV27 to TRBJ2-7; 7 bases are a match to TRBD1. Per germline, CDR1 MNHEY and CDR2 SMNVEV (reference sequence). There are 14 residues in the CDR3. V lost 3 bases, J lost 3 bases, and 5 bases stayed unmatched. In DNA, the CDR3 is TGTGCCAGCAGTTTTTCAGGGGGAGTCTACGAGCAGTACTTC. Its translation: CASSFSGGVYEQYF.

This clonotype was counted only a few times. V usage is TRBV7-9 and J usage is TRBJ1-1; 8 bases align to TRBD1. Trimming at V came to 5 bases and at J to 0 bases, leaving 5 bases not matched to a gene. Per the germline V gene, CDR1 is SEHNR and CDR2 is FQNEAQ (reference sequence). CDR3 length equals 15 residues. The CDR3 region is CASSNSDRVNTEAFF. DNA of the CDR3: TGTGCCAGCAGCAACTCGGACAGGGTGAACACTGAAGCTTTCTTT.

This clonotype was counted a few times. This chain connects TRBV12-3 or TRBV12-4 to TRBJ1-1; D gene unclear. Trimming pared 6 bases from V and 1 base from J, leaving 9 bases between. This CDR3 comprises 13 residues. Written as DNA, the CDR3 is TGTGCCAGCAGGAGGGAATCGAACACTGAAGCTTTCTTT. Protein: CASRRESNTEAFF.